Shown below are 26 T cell receptor beta chains from a single sample sequenced in a study of CD8 T cells in Susac syndrome. Reverse transcription of about 0.45 to 1 ug RNA was performed with random hexamers. TCRdb re-analysed the immunoSEQ multiplex PCR reads in MiXCR, keeping a single row per CDR3 protein. The sample carries about 90,000 distinct CDR3 sequences, 80% to 95% recorded once. Sequencing used CD8+ T cells from PBMCs. These receptors originate from a human donor in good health.

The rearrangement links TRBV19 to TRBJ2-7; D may be TRBD1 (5 bases). The V end was cut by 6 bases, the J end by 3 bases, with 12 bases between. This CDR3 region has 13 residues. CDR1 and CDR2 (germline): LNHDA, SQIVND (reference sequence). This chain's CDR3 is CASRAGPSYEQYF. As DNA, the CDR3 is TGTGCCAGTAGAGCAGGGCCGAGCTACGAGCAGTACTTC.

This clonotype was found once. The chain couples TRBV4-1 to TRBJ1-4; D possibly corresponds to TRBD1 (5 bases). Germline CDR1 MGHRA, CDR2 YSYEKL. This CDR3 is 16 amino acids long. The germline V and J ends were trimmed by 0 bases and 4 bases, with 12 bases remaining between them. The CDR3 here is CASSQDPAGFNEKLFF. Written as DNA, the CDR3 is TGCGCCAGCAGCCAAGACCCGGCAGGGTTTAATGAAAAACTGTTTTTT.

The chain recombines TRBV7-2 with TRBJ1-1; D ambiguous. V lost 2 bases and J 5 bases, leaving 9 bases between the germline ends. Germline V lookup: CDR1 SGHTA, CDR2 FQGNSA. This CDR3 spans 13 amino acids. The CDR3 DNA sequence: TGTGCCAGCAGCTTATATGCCCGTACTGAAGCTTTCTTT. The encoded protein is CASSLYARTEAFF. Complete variable domain (other parts from reference TRBV7-2 and TRBJ1-1): GAGVSQSPSNKVTEKGKDVELRCDPISGHTALYWYRQSLGQGLEFLIYFQGNSAPDKSGLPSDRFSAERTGGSVSTLTIQRTQQEDSAVYLCASSLYARTEAFFGQGTRLTVV.

This rearrangement joins TRBV19 to TRBJ2-2; D remains ambiguous. Germline CDR1 and CDR2: LNHDA and SQIVND (reference sequence). V was shortened by 3 bases and J by 11 bases, with 10 bases between the two germline ends. The CDR3 has 12 amino acids. The CDR3: CASSITRQELFF. For the CDR3, the DNA is TGTGCCAGTAGTATTACGAGGCAAGAGCTGTTTTTT.

The chain is built from TRBV13 and TRBJ1-4; D is undetermined. The germline V and J ends were trimmed by 1 base and 6 bases, with 9 bases remaining between them. This CDR3 is 14 amino acids long. Looked up from germline, CDR1 is PRHDT and CDR2 is FYEKMQ (reference sequence). DNA for the CDR3: TGTGCCAGCAGCTTAGAGGCGCCGGATGAAAAACTGTTTTTT. As protein: CASSLEAPDEKLFF.

This clonotype has only one observation. The chain carries TRBV13 and TRBJ1-2; TRBD1 might be the D (6 bases). The germline CDR1 and CDR2 sequences are PRHDT and FYEKMQ (reference sequence). This CDR3 is built from 14 residues. V was shortened by 4 bases and J by 2 bases, with 11 bases between the two germline ends. CDR3: CASSSGQINYGYTF. The CDR3 nucleotides are TGTGCCAGCAGCTCTGGACAGATAAACTATGGCTACACCTTC.

The rearrangement joins TRBV3-1 to TRBJ2-3, with 10 bases matching TRBD1. CDR1 LGHDT and CDR2 YNNKEL come from the germline V gene (reference sequence). This CDR3 region has 22 residues. Trimming cost V 3 bases and J 1 base; bases outside gene matches: 22. Here the CDR3 DNA reads TGTGCCAGCAGCCACGGGGACAGGGGAGGGGTGGGGAGGTCTTTCGGCACAGATACGCAGTATTTT. Translation: CASSHGDRGGVGRSFGTDTQYF.

This chain uses TRBV25-1 with TRBJ2-5; D uncertain. V was cut by 4 bases and J by 5 bases, with 11 bases left in between. This CDR3 is 13 amino acids long. Germline V lookup: CDR1 MGHDK, CDR2 SYGVNS. DNA of the CDR3: TGTGCCAGCAGTGTACAGATCCATGAGACCCAGTACTTC. Translating it yields CASSVQIHETQYF.

The rearrangement joins TRBV29-1 to TRBJ2-7; 8 bases match TRBD1. V lost 7 bases and J lost 5; bases outside the gene matches: 7. CDR3 length: 12 amino acids. Germline V lookup: CDR1 SQVTM, CDR2 ANQGSEA. DNA for the CDR3: TGCAGCGGCGGACAGGGCATAAACGAGCAGTACTTC. Its translation is CSGGQGINEQYF.

V is TRBV5-6 and J is TRBJ2-3; possible D gene TRBD1, 6 bases. Trimming removed 3 bases at V and 2 bases at J, with 10 bases between. The CDR3 consists of 14 residues. Per germline, CDR1 SGHDT and CDR2 YYEEEE. CDR3 nucleotides: TGTGCCAGCAGCTGGGGGCCCAACACAGATACGCAGTATTTT. It specifies CASSWGPNTDTQYF.

The chain links TRBV9 to TRBJ2-7; D might be TRBD2 (7 bases). V lost 4 bases and J lost 3, with 14 bases in between. Germline lookup yields CDR1 SGDLS and CDR2 YYNGEE. The CDR3 totals 14 residues. The CDR3 sequence is CASSPWGGDYEQYF. In DNA form, the CDR3 reads TGTGCCAGCAGCCCTTGGGGGGGCGACTACGAGCAGTACTTC.

The chain combines TRBV6-2 or TRBV6-3 with TRBJ1-2; 9 nucleotides align to TRBD1. V lost 2 bases and J lost 4; bases outside the gene matches: 5. Germline V gives CDR1 MNHEY, CDR2 SVGEGT. The CDR3 has 15 amino acids. The CDR3: CASSYGQGKGYGYTF. The CDR3 coding sequence is TGTGCCAGCAGTTACGGACAGGGGAAGGGCTATGGCTACACCTTC.

DNA for the CDR3: TGTGCCAGTAGTGCCGGGGGCACTGAGCAGTTCTTC. Translation: CASSAGGTEQFF. The chain joins TRBV19 to TRBJ2-1; D tentatively reads TRBD1 or TRBD2 (6 bases each). This CDR3 has 12 amino acids. V shed 5 bases and J shed 9 bases, with 11 bases lying between them. CDR1 and CDR2 (germline): LNHDA, SQIVND (reference sequence).

V is TRBV4-2 and J is TRBJ1-6; D gene uncertain. This CDR3 has 16 residues. Per germline, CDR1 LGHNA and CDR2 YNFKEQ. V was shortened by 3 bases and J by 7 bases, with 16 bases between the two germline ends. CDR3 region: CASSQKSGYGNSPLHF. The CDR3 DNA reads as TGTGCCAGCAGCCAGAAAAGTGGATACGGGAATTCACCCCTCCACTTT.

This clonotype appeared once. The J gene is TRBJ2-1, the V gene TRBV5-1; D is ambiguous. The germline gives CDR1 SGHRS, CDR2 YFSETQ. The V end lost 4 bases, the J end lost 9 bases, and 11 bases lay between the germline ends. The CDR3 runs to 12 residues. CDR3 residues: CASSLNVVEQFF. The CDR3 DNA is TGCGCCAGCAGCCTTAACGTGGTTGAGCAGTTCTTC.

The chain employs TRBV7-9 and TRBJ2-5, with D maybe TRBD2 (6 bases). Germline values: CDR1 SEHNR, CDR2 FQNEAQ (reference sequence). Trimming stripped 3 bases from V and 1 base from J, with 9 bases between. The CDR3 is 14 amino acids. The CDR3 nucleotides read TGTGCCAGCAGCTTTATTAGCGGCCAAGAGACCCAGTACTTC. It yields the protein CASSFISGQETQYF.

The J gene is TRBJ2-1, the V gene TRBV19; 7 bases are shared with TRBD1. The CDR3 contains 13 residues. V was pared by 3 bases and J by 8 bases, with 4 bases of the junction left unmatched. Per germline, CDR1 LNHDA and CDR2 SQIVND (reference sequence). The DNA of the CDR3 is TGTGCCAGTAGTATCGTACAGGGGTATGAGCAGTTCTTC. This gives the protein CASSIVQGYEQFF.

The rearrangement joins TRBV4-1 to TRBJ2-3; D is perhaps TRBD2 (7 bases). V was trimmed by 0 bases and J by 6 bases, leaving 13 bases between them. Germline V gene lookup returns CDR1 MGHRA and CDR2 YSYEKL. The CDR3 is 15 residues long. The DNA of the CDR3 is TGCGCCAGCAGCCAAGATTCCCGGGGGGCTGATACGCAGTATTTT. Amino acids: CASSQDSRGADTQYF.

This clonotype was picked up a small number of times. The genes are TRBV2 and TRBJ2-1; D is possibly TRBD2 (5 bases). Germline assignment: CDR1 SNHLY and CDR2 FYNNEI. The CDR3 extends over 13 amino acids. Trimming pared 11 bases from V and 0 bases from J, leaving 11 bases between. The CDR3 spells CARGKSSYNEQFF. CDR3 DNA: TGTGCCCGAGGGAAGAGCTCCTACAATGAGCAGTTCTTC.

In this sample, this clonotype turned up once. This chain joins TRBV9 and TRBJ2-6; weak D call: TRBD2 (6 bases). The germline V gene has CDR1 SGDLS and CDR2 YYNGEE. The CDR3 is 15 residues long. The ends were cut back, 4 bases at V and 2 bases at J, with 10 bases in the middle. DNA of the CDR3: TGTGCCAGCAGCTCTCGGACTACTGGGGCCAACGTCCTGACTTTC. It encodes CASSSRTTGANVLTF.

Only one count was recorded for this clonotype. The chain employs TRBV19 and TRBJ1-5; no definite D call. The V end was cut by 5 bases, the J end by 0 bases, with 5 bases between. Germline lookup yields CDR1 LNHDA and CDR2 SQIVND (reference sequence). The CDR3 is 13 residues long. CDR3 sequence (DNA): TGTGCCAGTAGTCCGTATAGCAATCAGCCCCAGCATTTT. It yields the protein CASSPYSNQPQHF. Complete variable domain (other parts from reference TRBV19 and TRBJ1-5): DGGITQSPKYLFRKEGQNVTLSCEQNLNHDAMYWYRQDPGQGLRLIYYSQIVNDFQKGDIAEGYSVSREKKESFPLTVTSAQKNPTAFYLCASSPYSNQPQHFGDGTRLSIL.

This chain links TRBV4-1 with TRBJ2-7; 7 nucleotides align to TRBD2. The germline gives CDR1 MGHRA, CDR2 YSYEKL. The CDR3 is made up of 15 amino acids. V trimming: 10 bases; J trimming: 2 bases; junction bases outside the gene matches: 14. The CDR3 sequence: CATSKGGGITYEQYF. The CDR3 DNA sequence: TGCGCCACCTCTAAAGGCGGGGGTATAACCTACGAGCAGTACTTC.

The rearrangement links TRBV10-3 to TRBJ1-3; unclear D gene. V lost 3 bases and J 4 bases, leaving 7 bases between the germline ends. CDR1 and CDR2 from the germline V gene are ENHRY and SYGVKD. The CDR3 runs to 13 residues. CDR3 DNA: TGTGCCATCAGTGATACATCGGGAAACACCATATATTTT. As protein: CAISDTSGNTIYF.

V gene TRBV10-2 combines with J gene TRBJ2-1, with D perhaps TRBD1 or TRBD2 (6 bases each). Germline CDR1 reads WSHSY; CDR2 reads SAAADI. CDR3 length: 13 amino acids. Trimming pared 4 bases from V and 6 bases from J, leaving 10 bases between. CDR3 DNA sequence: TGCGCCAGCAGTGGCAGGGGAGGCAATGAGCAGTTCTTC. The encoded protein is CASSGRGGNEQFF.

The genes are TRBV30 and TRBJ2-2; weak D call: TRBD1 (6 bases). Germline V gene lookup returns CDR1 GTSNPN and CDR2 SVGIG (reference sequence). The CDR3 runs 13 residues. The V gene lost 7 bases and the J gene lost 0 bases, with 9 bases spanning the gap. CDR3 nucleotide sequence: TGTGCCTCTGACAGGTCGAACACCGGGGAGCTGTTTTTT. This codes for CASDRSNTGELFF.

This sequence joins TRBV12-3 or TRBV12-4 and TRBJ2-2; 11 nucleotides match TRBD2. This CDR3 has 16 amino acids. The junction had 7 bases not matched to a gene; V was cut back by 6 bases and J by 4 bases. The CDR3 loop is CASSPTSGGSTGELFF. As DNA, the CDR3 is TGTGCCAGCAGCCCTACTAGCGGGGGTTCCACCGGGGAGCTGTTTTTT.